A selection of T cell receptor beta chains follows, all from one sample in a study of blood T cell repertoires in COVID-19. Libraries were prepared by immunoSEQ multiplex PCR; TCRdb keeps only in-frame clonotypes and omits some of them. The table has fewer than 45,000 clones, approximately 90% seen once. Source material: peripheral blood. The receptors shown here come from a woman aged 30 to 39 in a cohort sampled during active COVID-19. Both conserved end residues are part of each CDR3. A D gene is named only where the DNA matches it firmly. Size is omitted from some rows. Given values are once, few, many or a class for expanded clones.

CDR3aa: CASSPRTGGSYNEQFF
CDR3nt: TGCGCCAGCAGCCCCCGGACAGGGGGCTCCTACAATGAGCAGTTCTTC
d_gene: TRBD1
len: 16
j_gene: TRBJ2-1
abundance: NA
v_gene: TRBV10-1

CDR3aa: CSASEGGTEAFF
CDR3nt: TGCAGTGCTAGTGAAGGGGGCACTGAAGCTTTCTTT
d_gene: NA
len: 12
j_gene: TRBJ1-1
abundance: NA
v_gene: TRBV20-1

CDR3aa: CAWSPSGSSDTQYF
CDR3nt: TGTGCCTGGAGTCCTAGCGGGAGCTCAGATACGCAGTATTTT
d_gene: TRBD2
len: 14
j_gene: TRBJ2-3
abundance: NA
v_gene: TRBV30

CDR3aa: CASSVTGFSMNTEAFF
CDR3nt: TGTGCCAGTAGTGTGACAGGGTTTAGCATGAACACTGAAGCTTTCTTT
d_gene: TRBD1
len: 16
j_gene: TRBJ1-1
abundance: once
v_gene: TRBV19

CDR3aa: CASGISGTEAFF
CDR3nt: TGTGCCAGCGGCATTTCGGGGACTGAAGCTTTCTTT
d_gene: NA
len: 12
j_gene: TRBJ1-1
abundance: NA
v_gene: TRBV6-5

CDR3aa: CASSPRLVQGGKQYF
CDR3nt: TGTGCCAGCAGTCCACGACTTGTCCAGGGAGGAAAGCAGTACTTC
d_gene: NA
len: 15
j_gene: TRBJ2-7
abundance: NA
v_gene: TRBV6-5

CDR3aa: CAISPRPGGDQPQHF
CDR3nt: TGTGCCATCAGTCCCCGGCCAGGGGGTGATCAGCCCCAGCATTTT
d_gene: TRBD1
len: 15
j_gene: TRBJ1-5
abundance: NA
v_gene: TRBV10-3

CDR3aa: CASSRPGAEAFF
CDR3nt: TGTGCCAGCAGCCGCCCTGGGGCCGAAGCTTTCTTT
d_gene: NA
len: 12
j_gene: TRBJ1-1
abundance: NA
v_gene: TRBV9

CDR3aa: CASSLGRGKTGELFF
CDR3nt: TGTGCCAGCAGCTTGGGAAGGGGAAAAACCGGGGAGCTGTTTTTT
d_gene: NA
len: 15
j_gene: TRBJ2-2
abundance: once
v_gene: TRBV7-6

CDR3aa: CSVERGRDYQETQYF
CDR3nt: TGCAGCGTTGAAAGGGGCAGGGATTACCAAGAGACCCAGTACTTC
d_gene: NA
len: 15
j_gene: TRBJ2-5
abundance: NA
v_gene: TRBV29-1

CDR3aa: CASSLRAGGRTGELFF
CDR3nt: TGTGCCAGCAGCTTGCGGGCGGGAGGGCGGACCGGGGAGCTGTTTTTT
d_gene: TRBD2
len: 16
j_gene: TRBJ2-2
abundance: NA
v_gene: TRBV5-6

CDR3aa: CASSLVQTGIDGYTF
CDR3nt: TGTGCCAGCAGCCTAGTCCAGACAGGGATTGATGGCTACACCTTC
d_gene: TRBD1
len: 15
j_gene: TRBJ1-2
abundance: once
v_gene: TRBV11-2

CDR3aa: CASDSGYTEAFF
CDR3nt: TGTGCCAGCGACAGTGGGTACACTGAAGCTTTCTTT
d_gene: NA
len: 12
j_gene: TRBJ1-1
abundance: NA
v_gene: TRBV6-5

CDR3aa: CASSQPRTSGRRNEQFF
CDR3nt: TGTGCCAGCAGCCAACCCCGGACTAGCGGGAGACGGAATGAGCAGTTCTTC
d_gene: TRBD2
len: 17
j_gene: TRBJ2-1
abundance: NA
v_gene: TRBV9

CDR3aa: CASSSQGLAGAKDTQYF
CDR3nt: TGTGCCAGCAGTTCACAGGGACTAGCGGGAGCCAAAGATACGCAGTATTTT
d_gene: TRBD2
len: 17
j_gene: TRBJ2-3
abundance: few
v_gene: TRBV6-2/TRBV6-3

CDR3aa: CASSPQVYGYTF
CDR3nt: TGTGCCAGCAGTCCCCAGGTATATGGCTACACCTTC
d_gene: NA
len: 12
j_gene: TRBJ1-2
abundance: NA
v_gene: TRBV28

CDR3aa: CASSLRQAPEKLFF
CDR3nt: TGTGCCAGCAGCTTGAGGCAGGCCCCCGAAAAACTGTTTTTT
d_gene: NA
len: 14
j_gene: TRBJ1-4
abundance: NA
v_gene: TRBV5-6

CDR3aa: CASSLVGSDYGYTF
CDR3nt: TGTGCCAGCAGCTTGGTAGGGAGCGACTATGGCTACACCTTC
d_gene: NA
len: 14
j_gene: TRBJ1-2
abundance: NA
v_gene: TRBV5-6

CDR3aa: CASRGGVSTDTQYF
CDR3nt: TGTGCCAGTAGGGGCGGGGTAAGCACAGATACGCAGTATTTT
d_gene: NA
len: 14
j_gene: TRBJ2-3
abundance: NA
v_gene: TRBV19

CDR3aa: CASSLPGQPLQETQYF
CDR3nt: TGCGCCAGCAGCTTGCCGGGACAGCCTCTCCAAGAGACCCAGTACTTC
d_gene: TRBD1
len: 16
j_gene: TRBJ2-5
abundance: NA
v_gene: TRBV5-1

CDR3aa: CSVEVYLAGDYNEQFF
CDR3nt: TGCAGCGTTGAAGTATACCTAGCGGGAGACTACAATGAGCAGTTCTTC
d_gene: TRBD2
len: 16
j_gene: TRBJ2-1
abundance: NA
v_gene: TRBV29-1

CDR3aa: CASSQGLAGLQETQYF
CDR3nt: TGTGCCAGCAGCCAAGGGTTAGCGGGCCTCCAAGAGACCCAGTACTTC
d_gene: TRBD2
len: 16
j_gene: TRBJ2-5
abundance: NA
v_gene: TRBV4-2

CDR3aa: CATSDPRPGQIADTQYF
CDR3nt: TGTGCCACCAGTGATCCCCGCCCGGGACAGATAGCAGATACGCAGTATTTT
d_gene: TRBD1
len: 17
j_gene: TRBJ2-3
abundance: NA
v_gene: TRBV24-1

CDR3aa: CATSRDWASFSNQPQHF
CDR3nt: TGTGCCACCAGCAGAGATTGGGCATCCTTTAGCAATCAGCCCCAGCATTTT
d_gene: NA
len: 17
j_gene: TRBJ1-5
abundance: NA
v_gene: TRBV15

CDR3aa: CASSQGGPGGVRTEAFF
CDR3nt: TGCGCCAGCAGCCAAGGTGGTCCGGGAGGAGTACGCACTGAAGCTTTCTTT
d_gene: NA
len: 17
j_gene: TRBJ1-1
abundance: NA
v_gene: TRBV4-1

CDR3aa: CASSVAGTSEETQYF
CDR3nt: TGTGCCAGCAGCGTAGCTGGGACATCAGAAGAGACCCAGTACTTC
d_gene: NA
len: 15
j_gene: TRBJ2-5
abundance: NA
v_gene: TRBV9

CDR3aa: CASRADRAQPQHF
CDR3nt: TGTGCCAGCAGAGCCGACAGGGCTCAGCCCCAGCATTTT
d_gene: TRBD1
len: 13
j_gene: TRBJ1-5
abundance: NA
v_gene: TRBV6-5

CDR3aa: CSEMQGAGGTEAFF
CDR3nt: TGCAGCGAGATGCAGGGGGCAGGAGGCACTGAAGCTTTCTTT
d_gene: TRBD1
len: 14
j_gene: TRBJ1-1
abundance: NA
v_gene: TRBV29-1

CDR3aa: CASSYSTARYNSPLHF
CDR3nt: TGTGCCAGCAGTTACTCGACAGCCCGCTATAATTCACCCCTCCACTTT
d_gene: NA
len: 16
j_gene: TRBJ1-6
abundance: NA
v_gene: TRBV6-5

CDR3aa: CATSRDLWADYGYTF
CDR3nt: TGTGCCACCAGCAGAGATCTCTGGGCAGATTATGGCTACACCTTC
d_gene: NA
len: 15
j_gene: TRBJ1-2
abundance: NA
v_gene: TRBV15

CDR3aa: CASSLGTGAFNTGELFF
CDR3nt: TGTGCCAGCAGCTTGGGGACAGGGGCATTTAACACCGGGGAGCTGTTTTTT
d_gene: TRBD1
len: 17
j_gene: TRBJ2-2
abundance: once
v_gene: TRBV5-6

CDR3aa: CASSLLGNSGMRGETQYF
CDR3nt: TGTGCCAGCAGCCTGTTAGGGAATAGCGGGATGAGGGGAGAGACCCAGTACTTC
d_gene: TRBD2
len: 18
j_gene: TRBJ2-5
abundance: NA
v_gene: TRBV5-6

CDR3aa: CASSSGSYEQYF
CDR3nt: TGTGCCAGCAGCAGCGGGAGCTACGAGCAGTACTTC
d_gene: TRBD2
len: 12
j_gene: TRBJ2-7
abundance: NA
v_gene: TRBV12-3/TRBV12-4

CDR3aa: CASSSGPLGQGTSGNTIYF
CDR3nt: TGTGCCAGCAGCTCCGGACCCCTCGGACAGGGGACCTCTGGAAACACCATATATTTT
d_gene: TRBD1
len: 19
j_gene: TRBJ1-3
abundance: NA
v_gene: TRBV7-2

CDR3aa: CASRGAHKGERDTQYF
CDR3nt: TGTGCCAGCAGGGGGGCCCACAAAGGGGAAAGAGATACGCAGTATTTT
d_gene: NA
len: 16
j_gene: TRBJ2-3
abundance: NA
v_gene: TRBV28

CDR3aa: CASSQQREGGEQYF
CDR3nt: TGTGCCAGCAGCCAACAGCGGGAGGGGGGCGAGCAGTACTTC
d_gene: TRBD2
len: 14
j_gene: TRBJ2-7
abundance: NA
v_gene: TRBV9

CDR3aa: CASSSRSGVWTQYF
CDR3nt: TGTGCCAGTAGCTCACGGTCAGGCGTATGGACCCAGTACTTC
d_gene: NA
len: 14
j_gene: TRBJ2-5
abundance: NA
v_gene: TRBV19

CDR3aa: CASSPGTGGGRGTDTQYF
CDR3nt: TGTGCCAGCTCACCAGGGACAGGGGGCGGCCGAGGCACAGATACGCAGTATTTT
d_gene: TRBD1
len: 18
j_gene: TRBJ2-3
abundance: NA
v_gene: TRBV18

CDR3aa: CASSRGQPNTEAFF
CDR3nt: TGTGCCAGCAGTCGAGGACAGCCGAACACTGAAGCTTTCTTT
d_gene: NA
len: 14
j_gene: TRBJ1-1
abundance: NA
v_gene: TRBV2

CDR3aa: CASSDTVGAYEQYF
CDR3nt: TGTGCCAGCAGTGATACTGTCGGAGCCTACGAGCAGTACTTC
d_gene: NA
len: 14
j_gene: TRBJ2-7
abundance: NA
v_gene: TRBV2